This entry concerns a single T cell receptor (beta chain). No antigen is known for it. The sample comes from a study of immune heterogeneity within non-small cell lung tumors. Whole-study context: Among the tumors, a few were squamous cell carcinomas, about nine were non-squamous carcinomas and 1 was not otherwise specified. General study findings and limits: Identical dominant CDR3 beta clonotypes were found repeatedly across the tumor sites of a single patient, and these appeared alongside high-frequency clones that were unique to particular tumor locations. High-frequency T-cell receptor beta clonotypes were largely distinct between individual patients.

The authors used around 0.55 ug of bulk tumor genomic DNA per sample as template. Several far-apart biopsies were taken per primary tumor during surgery. Curative operations were performed on patients who had untreated, newly diagnosed non-small cell lung cancer. Curative-intent surgery was being performed on the donors, who were patients newly diagnosed with non-small cell lung cancer. Multiplex PCR relied on 32 V and 13 J primers to amplify TCR beta CDR3. TCRdb re-called the multiplex PCR reads through MiXCR, storing one row per CDR3 protein. The sample has some 30,000 distinct CDR3 sequences; more than 25% are singletons. This TCR was recovered from a man between 35 and 55 years old with non-small cell lung cancer. Sequencing was performed on lung tumor tissue.

Here the CDR3 reads CASSMVGTEAFF. For the CDR3, the DNA is TGTGCCAGCAGCATGGTGGGCACTGAAGCTTTCTTT. This rearrangement joins TRBV2 to TRBJ1-1; D unclear. V gave up 6 bases and J gave up 4 bases, with 9 bases separating them. The CDR3 is made up of 12 amino acids. Germline assignment: CDR1 SNHLY and CDR2 FYNNEI.